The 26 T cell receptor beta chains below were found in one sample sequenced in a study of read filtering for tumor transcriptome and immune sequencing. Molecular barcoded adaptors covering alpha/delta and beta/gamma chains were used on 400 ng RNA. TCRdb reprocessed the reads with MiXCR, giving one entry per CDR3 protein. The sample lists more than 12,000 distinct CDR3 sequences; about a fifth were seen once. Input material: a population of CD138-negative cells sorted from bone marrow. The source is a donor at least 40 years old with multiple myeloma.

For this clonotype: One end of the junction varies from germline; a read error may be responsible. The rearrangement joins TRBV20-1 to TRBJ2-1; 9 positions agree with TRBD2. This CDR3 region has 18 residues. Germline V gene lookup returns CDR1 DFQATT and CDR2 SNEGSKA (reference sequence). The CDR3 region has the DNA TGCAGTGCTAGAGATCAAAATAGCGGGAGCTACTCCTACAATGAGCAGCTCTTC. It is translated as CSARDQNSGSYSYNEQLF.

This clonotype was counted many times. The CDR3: CASSQVSYEQYF. The CDR3 coding sequence is TGTGCCAGCAGCCAAGTCTCCTACGAGCAGTACTTC. The V and J genes are TRBV3-1 and TRBJ2-7; D ambiguous. From germline, CDR1 is LGHDT and CDR2 YNNKEL (reference sequence). The V and J ends lost 1 base and 0 bases respectively, with 1 base between them. The CDR3 covers 12 residues.

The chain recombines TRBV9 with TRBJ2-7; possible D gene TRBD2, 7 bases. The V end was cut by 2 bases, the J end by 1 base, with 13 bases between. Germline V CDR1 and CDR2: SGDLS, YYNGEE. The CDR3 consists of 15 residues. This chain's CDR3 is CASSVGGGGSYEQYF. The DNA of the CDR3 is TGTGCCAGCAGCGTTGGAGGGGGGGGGTCCTACGAGCAGTACTTC.

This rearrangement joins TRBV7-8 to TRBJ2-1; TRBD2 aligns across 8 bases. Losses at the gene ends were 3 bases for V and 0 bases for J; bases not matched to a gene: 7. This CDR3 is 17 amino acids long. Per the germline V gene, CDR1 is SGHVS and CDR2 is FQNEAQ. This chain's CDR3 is CASSFKLSGSSYNEQFF. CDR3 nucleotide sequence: TGTGCCAGCAGCTTTAAGTTGAGCGGGAGCTCCTACAATGAGCAGTTCTTC. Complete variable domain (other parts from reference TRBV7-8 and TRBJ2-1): GAGVSQSPRYKVAKRGQDVALRCDPISGHVSLFWYQQALGQGPEFLTYFQNEAQLDKSGLPSDRFFAERPEGSVSTLKIQRTQQEDSAVYLCASSFKLSGSSYNEQFFGPGTRLTVL.

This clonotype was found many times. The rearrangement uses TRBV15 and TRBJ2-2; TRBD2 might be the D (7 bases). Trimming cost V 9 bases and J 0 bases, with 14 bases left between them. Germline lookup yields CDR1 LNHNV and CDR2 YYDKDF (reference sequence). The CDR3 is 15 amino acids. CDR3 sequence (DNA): TGTGCCACTATAAGGGGGGGCGCGAACACCGGGGAGCTGTTTTTT. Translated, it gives CATIRGGANTGELFF.

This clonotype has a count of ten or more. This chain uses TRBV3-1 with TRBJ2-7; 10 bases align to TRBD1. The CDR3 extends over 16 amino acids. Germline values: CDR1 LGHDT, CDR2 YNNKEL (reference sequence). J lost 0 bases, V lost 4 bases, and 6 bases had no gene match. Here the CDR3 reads CASSPDRTGGSYEQYF. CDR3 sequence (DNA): TGTGCCAGCAGCCCCGACCGGACAGGGGGCTCCTACGAGCAGTACTTC.

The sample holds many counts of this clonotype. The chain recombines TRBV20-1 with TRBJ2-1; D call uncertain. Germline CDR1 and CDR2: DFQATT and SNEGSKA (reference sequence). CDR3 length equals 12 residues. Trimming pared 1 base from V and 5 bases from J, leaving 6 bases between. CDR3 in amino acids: CSARVLDNEQFF. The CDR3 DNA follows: TGCAGTGCTAGAGTTTTGGACAATGAGCAGTTCTTC.

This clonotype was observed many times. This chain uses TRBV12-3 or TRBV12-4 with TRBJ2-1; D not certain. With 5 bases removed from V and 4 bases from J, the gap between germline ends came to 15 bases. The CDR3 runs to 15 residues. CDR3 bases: TGTGCCAGCAGTCCGCAAGCCCTGGATTACAATGAGCAGTTCTTC. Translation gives CASSPQALDYNEQFF.

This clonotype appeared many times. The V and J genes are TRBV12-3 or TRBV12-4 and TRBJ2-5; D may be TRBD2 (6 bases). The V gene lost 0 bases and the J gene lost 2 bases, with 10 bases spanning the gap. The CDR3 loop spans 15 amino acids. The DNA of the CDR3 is TGTGCCAGCAGTTTAGCGGGAGGAGGTCAAGAGACCCAGTACTTC. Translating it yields CASSLAGGGQETQYF.

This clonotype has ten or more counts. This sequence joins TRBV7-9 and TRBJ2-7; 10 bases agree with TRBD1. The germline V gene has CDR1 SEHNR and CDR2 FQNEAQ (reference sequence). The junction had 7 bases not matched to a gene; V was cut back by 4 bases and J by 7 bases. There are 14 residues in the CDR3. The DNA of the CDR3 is TGTGCCAGCAGCTCACCGGGACAGGGGTTTGAGCAGTACTTC. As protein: CASSSPGQGFEQYF.

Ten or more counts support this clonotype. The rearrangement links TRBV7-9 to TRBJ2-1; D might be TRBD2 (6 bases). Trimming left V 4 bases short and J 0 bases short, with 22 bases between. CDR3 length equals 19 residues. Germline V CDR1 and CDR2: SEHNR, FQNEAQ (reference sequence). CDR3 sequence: CASSSSGTLSLSSYNEQFF. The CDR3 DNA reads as TGTGCCAGCAGCTCTTCCGGGACTCTCTCCTTGAGCTCCTACAATGAGCAGTTCTTC.

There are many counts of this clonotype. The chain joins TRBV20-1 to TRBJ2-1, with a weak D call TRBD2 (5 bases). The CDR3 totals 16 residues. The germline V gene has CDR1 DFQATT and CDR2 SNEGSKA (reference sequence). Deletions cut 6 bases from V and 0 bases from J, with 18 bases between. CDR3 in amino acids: CSAPDLASSSYNEQFF. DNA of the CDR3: TGCAGTGCCCCCGACCTAGCCTCCAGCTCCTACAATGAGCAGTTCTTC.

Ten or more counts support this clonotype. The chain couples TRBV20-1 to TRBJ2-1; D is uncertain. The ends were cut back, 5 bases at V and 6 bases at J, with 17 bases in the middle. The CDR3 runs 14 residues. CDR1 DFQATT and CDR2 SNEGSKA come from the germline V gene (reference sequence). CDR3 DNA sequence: TGCAGTGCTTGGGGTCTCTTGGATAGCAATGAGCAGTTCTTC. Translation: CSAWGLLDSNEQFF.

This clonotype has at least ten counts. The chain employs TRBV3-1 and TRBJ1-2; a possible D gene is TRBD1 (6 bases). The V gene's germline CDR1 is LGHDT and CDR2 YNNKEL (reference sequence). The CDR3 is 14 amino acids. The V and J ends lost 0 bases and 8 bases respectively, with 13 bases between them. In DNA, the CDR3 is TGTGCCAGCAGCCAAGATCAGGGCAGGGGCGGCTACACCTTC. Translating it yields CASSQDQGRGGYTF.

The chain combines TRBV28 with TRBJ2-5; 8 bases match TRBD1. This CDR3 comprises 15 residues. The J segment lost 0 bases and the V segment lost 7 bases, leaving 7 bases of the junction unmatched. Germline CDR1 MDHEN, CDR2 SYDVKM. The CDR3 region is CASIGTGPNQETQYF. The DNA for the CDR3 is TGTGCCAGCATCGGGACAGGCCCGAACCAAGAGACCCAGTACTTC.

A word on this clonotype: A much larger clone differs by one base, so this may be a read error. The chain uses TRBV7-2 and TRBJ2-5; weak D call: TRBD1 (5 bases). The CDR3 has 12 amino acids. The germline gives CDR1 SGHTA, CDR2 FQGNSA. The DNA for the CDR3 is TGTGCCAGCAGCGCAGACAGCCCCGGCCAGTGCTTC. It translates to CASSADSPGQCF.

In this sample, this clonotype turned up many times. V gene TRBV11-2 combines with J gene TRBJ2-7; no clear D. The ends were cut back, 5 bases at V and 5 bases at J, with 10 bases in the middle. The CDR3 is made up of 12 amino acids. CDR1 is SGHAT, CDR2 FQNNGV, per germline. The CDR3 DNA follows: TGTGCCAGCAGCAGAGGACGAGACGAGCAGTACTTC. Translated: CASSRGRDEQYF.

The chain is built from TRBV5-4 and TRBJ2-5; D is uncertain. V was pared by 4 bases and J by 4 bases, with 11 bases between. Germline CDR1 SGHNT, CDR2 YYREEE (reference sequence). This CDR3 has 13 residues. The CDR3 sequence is CASSPYERETQYF. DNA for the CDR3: TGTGCCAGCAGCCCCTATGAGCGAGAGACCCAGTACTTC. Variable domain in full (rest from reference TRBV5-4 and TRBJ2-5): ETGVTQSPTHLIKTRGQQVTLRCSSQSGHNTVSWYQQALGQGPQFIFQYYREEENGRGNFPPRFSGLQFPNYSSELNVNALELDDSALYLCASSPYERETQYFGPGTRLLVL.

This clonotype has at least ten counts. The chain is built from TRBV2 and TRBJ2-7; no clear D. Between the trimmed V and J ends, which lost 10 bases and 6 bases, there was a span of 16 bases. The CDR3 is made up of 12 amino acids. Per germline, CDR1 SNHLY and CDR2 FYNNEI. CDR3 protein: CATPGRRGEQYF. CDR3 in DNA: TGTGCCACCCCGGGCCGACGTGGCGAGCAGTACTTC.

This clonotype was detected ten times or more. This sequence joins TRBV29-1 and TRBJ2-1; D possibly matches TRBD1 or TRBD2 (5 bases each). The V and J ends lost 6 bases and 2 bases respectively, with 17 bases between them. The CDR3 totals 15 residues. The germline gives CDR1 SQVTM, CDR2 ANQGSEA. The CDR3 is CSVYRGPLTYNEQFF. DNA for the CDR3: TGCAGCGTGTACCGGGGCCCGTTGACCTACAATGAGCAGTTCTTC.

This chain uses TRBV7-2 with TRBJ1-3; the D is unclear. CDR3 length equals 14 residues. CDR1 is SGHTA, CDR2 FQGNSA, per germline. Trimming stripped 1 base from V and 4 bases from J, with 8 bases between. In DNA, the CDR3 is TGTGCCAGCAGCTTAGACCACTCCGGAAACACCATATATTTT. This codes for CASSLDHSGNTIYF.

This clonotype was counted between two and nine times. DNA of the CDR3: TGCAGTGCTCCCTCCCCGACTAGCGGGAGGGTAAGTGAGCAGTTCTTC. It encodes CSAPSPTSGRVSEQFF. The chain employs TRBV20-1 and TRBJ2-1, with 14 bases aligning to TRBD2. The CDR3 has 16 amino acids. J was trimmed by 9 bases and V by 5 bases; bases with no gene match: 12. Germline-derived CDR1 and CDR2 are DFQATT and SNEGSKA (reference sequence).

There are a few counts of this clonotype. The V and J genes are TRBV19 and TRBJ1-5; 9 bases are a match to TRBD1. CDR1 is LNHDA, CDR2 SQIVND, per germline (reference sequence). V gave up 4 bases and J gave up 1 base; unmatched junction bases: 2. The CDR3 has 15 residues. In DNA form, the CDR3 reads TGTGCCAGTAGTAGAGGACAGGGGAGCAATCAGCCCCAGCATTTT. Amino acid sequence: CASSRGQGSNQPQHF.

The CDR3 DNA is TGCGCCAGCAGCCGAACCGGGACCCCCCAGGATCGCGGGGAGCTGTTTTTT. Protein product: CASSRTGTPQDRGELFF. The gene calls are TRBV4-3 and TRBJ2-2, with D perhaps being TRBD1 or TRBD2 (5 bases each). This CDR3 comprises 17 residues. Germline CDR1 is LGHNA and CDR2 is YSLEER. Trimming took off 4 bases at V and 7 bases at J, with 22 bases between the two ends.

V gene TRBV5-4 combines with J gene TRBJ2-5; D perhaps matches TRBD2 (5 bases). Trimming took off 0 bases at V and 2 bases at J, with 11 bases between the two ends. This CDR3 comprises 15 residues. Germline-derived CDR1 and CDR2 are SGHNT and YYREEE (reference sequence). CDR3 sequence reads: CASSLDSTSQETQYF. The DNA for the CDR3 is TGTGCCAGCAGCTTGGATTCTACTAGTCAAGAGACCCAGTACTTC.

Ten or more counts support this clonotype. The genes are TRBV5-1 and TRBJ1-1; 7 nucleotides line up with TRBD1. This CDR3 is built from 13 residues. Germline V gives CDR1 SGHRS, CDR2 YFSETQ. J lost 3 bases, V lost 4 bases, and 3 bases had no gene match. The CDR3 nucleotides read TGCGCCAGCAGCCCGGGACAGCACACTGAAGCTTTCTTT. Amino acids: CASSPGQHTEAFF.